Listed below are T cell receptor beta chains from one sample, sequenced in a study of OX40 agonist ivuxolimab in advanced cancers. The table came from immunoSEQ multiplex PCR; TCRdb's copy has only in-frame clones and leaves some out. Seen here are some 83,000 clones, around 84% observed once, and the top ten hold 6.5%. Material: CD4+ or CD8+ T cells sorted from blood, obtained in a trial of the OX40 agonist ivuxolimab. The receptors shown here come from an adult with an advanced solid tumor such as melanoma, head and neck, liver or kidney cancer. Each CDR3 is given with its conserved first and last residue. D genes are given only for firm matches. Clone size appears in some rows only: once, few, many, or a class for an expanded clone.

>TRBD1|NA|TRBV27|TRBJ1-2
TGTGCCAGCAGTCCTAACAGGGGAATAGGTAGAGGCTACACCTTC
CASSPNRGIGRGYTF
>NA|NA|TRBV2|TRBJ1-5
TGTGCCAGCAGTGTGACAGTAAATCAGCCCCAGCATTTT
CASSVTVNQPQHF
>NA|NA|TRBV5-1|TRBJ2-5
TGCGCCAGCAAAGAGTCACTTGGGGGCCAAGAGACCCAGTACTTC
CASKESLGGQETQYF
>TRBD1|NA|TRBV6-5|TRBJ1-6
TGTGCCAGCAGTGGACAGGGGGTTAGTTCACCCCTCCACTTT
CASSGQGVSSPLHF
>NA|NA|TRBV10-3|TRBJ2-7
TGTGCCATCAGGGGCTCGCACCTTCCCTACGAGCAGTACTTC
CAIRGSHLPYEQYF
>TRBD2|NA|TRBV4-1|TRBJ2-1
TGCGCCAGCAGCCGCACAGGACTAGCGGGAGACAATGAGCAGTTCTTC
CASSRTGLAGDNEQFF
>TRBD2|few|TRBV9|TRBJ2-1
TGTGCCAGCAGCCCCCAGGTCGGGGGGAGGCAGTTCTTC
CASSPQVGGRQFF
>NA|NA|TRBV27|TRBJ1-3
TGTGCCAGCAGTAAAACAGGGAACTCTGGAAACACCATATATTTT
CASSKTGNSGNTIYF
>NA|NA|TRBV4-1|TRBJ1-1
TGCGCCAGCAGCCAGCCCACGGAAGGGGGGATGGCTGAAGCTTTCTTT
CASSQPTEGGMAEAFF
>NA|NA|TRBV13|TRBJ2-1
TGTGCCAGCAGCCCTACAGGAACCTCCTACAATGAGCAGTTCTTC
CASSPTGTSYNEQFF
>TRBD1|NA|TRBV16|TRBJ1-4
TGTGCCAGCAGCCATGGTGACAGGGTTTTCGAAAAACTGTTTTTT
CASSHGDRVFEKLFF
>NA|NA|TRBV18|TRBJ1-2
TGTGCCAGCTCACGGCGGACAGAAAACTATGGCTACACCTTC
CASSRRTENYGYTF
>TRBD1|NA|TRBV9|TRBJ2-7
TGTGCCAGCAGCCTTGGAGGGACAGGGCGGGAGCAGTACTTC
CASSLGGTGREQYF
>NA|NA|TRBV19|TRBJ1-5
TGTGCCAGTAGTATGGGCAGTTATTATAGCGGCAATCAGCCCCAGCATTTT
CASSMGSYYSGNQPQHF
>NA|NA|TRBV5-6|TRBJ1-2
TGTGCCAGCAGCTTGGTGGGGGTCCCAAATGGCTACACCTTC
CASSLVGVPNGYTF
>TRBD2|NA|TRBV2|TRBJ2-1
TGTGCCAGCTCCCCAGCGGGAGGGTCCTACAATGAGCAGTTCTTC
CASSPAGGSYNEQFF
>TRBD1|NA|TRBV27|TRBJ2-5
TGTGCCAGCAGTTCCGCCTCGACAGGGATGGAGACCCAGTACTTC
CASSSASTGMETQYF
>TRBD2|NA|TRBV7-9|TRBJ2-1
TGTGCCAGCAGCTTAGTGGGGGGAGTAGCGGGCTACAATGAGCAGTTCTTC
CASSLVGGVAGYNEQFF
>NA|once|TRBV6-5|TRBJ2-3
TGTGCCAGCAGGTTGACAGAGAGCACAGATACGCAGTATTTT
CASRLTESTDTQYF
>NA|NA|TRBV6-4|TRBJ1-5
TGTGCCAGCAGTGACTCTCCAGGGGCACAGCCCCAGCATTTT
CASSDSPGAQPQHF
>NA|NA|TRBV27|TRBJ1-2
TGTGCCAGCAGCACTCCACAGGGACGGGGCTACACCTTC
CASSTPQGRGYTF
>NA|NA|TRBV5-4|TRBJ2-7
TGTGCCAGCAGCTTGGTGGGACGCAGTTACGAGCAGTACTTC
CASSLVGRSYEQYF
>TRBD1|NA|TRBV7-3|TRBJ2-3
TGTGCCAGCAGCATTCAGACAGGGGGACTTCCCACAGATACGCAGTATTTT
CASSIQTGGLPTDTQYF
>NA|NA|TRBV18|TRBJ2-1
TGTGCCAGCTCACTAACAGGTTTCGAAGGCAATGAGCAGTTCTTC
CASSLTGFEGNEQFF
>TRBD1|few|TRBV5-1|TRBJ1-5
TGCGCCAGCAGCTCCACAGGGGGCAATCAGCCCCAGCATTTT
CASSSTGGNQPQHF
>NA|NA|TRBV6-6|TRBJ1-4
TGTGCCAGCAGTTACACCGGGAGAGCCGAAAAACTGTTTTTT
CASSYTGRAEKLFF